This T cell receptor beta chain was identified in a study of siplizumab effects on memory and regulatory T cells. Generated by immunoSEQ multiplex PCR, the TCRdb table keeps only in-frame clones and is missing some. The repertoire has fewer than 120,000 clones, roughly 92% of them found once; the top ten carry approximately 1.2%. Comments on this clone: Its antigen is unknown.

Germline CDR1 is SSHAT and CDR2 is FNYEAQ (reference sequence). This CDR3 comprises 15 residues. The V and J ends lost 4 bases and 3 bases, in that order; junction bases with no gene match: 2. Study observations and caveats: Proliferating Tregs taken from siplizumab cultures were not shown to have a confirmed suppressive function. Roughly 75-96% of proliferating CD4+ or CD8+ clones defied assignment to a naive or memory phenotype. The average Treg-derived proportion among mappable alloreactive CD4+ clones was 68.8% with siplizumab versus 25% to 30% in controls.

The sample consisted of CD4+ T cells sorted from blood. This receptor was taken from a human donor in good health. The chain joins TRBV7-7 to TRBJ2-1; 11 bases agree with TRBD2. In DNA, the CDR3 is TGTGCCAGCAGCTCCGGGACTAGCGGCTACAATGAGCAGTTCTTC. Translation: CASSSGTSGYNEQFF.